This T cell receptor (beta chain) was sequenced during a study of shared clonotypes between healthy human individuals (TCRdb year 2020). About the investigation overall: The cohort comprised a couple of women and a few men aged 18 to 49 years. To increase sequencing depth and limit assay-specific biases, TCR repertoire library preparation and sequencing were carried out by different laboratories using diverse techniques. To estimate repertoire size and how much clonotype sharing occurs between individuals, the study deeply sequenced the blood TCR repertoires of about 5 healthy adults. For each donor, CD4 naive and CD4 memory were each given three plates, CD8 naive was given two plates, and CD8 memory was given one plate. Leukapheresis yielded between about 0.94 and 9.5 billion PBMCs per donor. On the study overall, not on this receptor specifically: Naive subsets generally had larger estimated clonotype richness than memory subsets did. Sampling was restricted to blood, and TCR repertoires in tissues likely differ from the TCR repertoires found in blood. Even with the large sequencing depth, rarefaction of the sorted-subset datasets indicated that sequencing was incomplete. Clonotypes shared by all four sorted-subset donors showed higher generation probabilities than non-shared clonotypes. Because the study included only a small number of donors, the genetic and exposure-history diversity represented was limited. Pairwise subsampling indicated that sequencing depth was expected to affect the degree of clonotype sharing among donors. Around 5.4% of naive CD4, roughly 3.5% of naive CD8, approximately 2.2% of memory CD4, and 0.4% of memory CD8 clonotypes were shared across several donors.

About this clone: No cognate antigen has been identified for it. Base qualities are missing; no much larger clone stands one base away.

Using the deep immunoSEQ assay, TCR CDR3 regions were amplified from genomic DNA by multiplex PCR. Extracted genomic DNA from each cell subset was spread evenly across all wells of several immunoSEQ 96-well plates, with each plate serving as a replicate. For sorted subsets, each replicate PCR was loaded with about 0.2 ug genomic DNA, equivalent to some 27,000 T cell genomes. Purified libraries were quantified with a Qubit 3.0 fluorometer, sized on a Bioanalyzer 2100, and re-quantified with the KAPA Library Quantification kit. Every immunoSEQ 96-well plate was sequenced on a separate single-read 150-cycle Illumina NextSeq 550 flow cell. The authors' analysis ran thus. The immunoSEQ output contained only junctional sequences without quality scores, so filtering could not match that applied to full-length reads. Sequences were annotated with PyIR, a Python wrapper for IgBLAST v1.9, using IMGT germline references to assign V/J genes and CDR3. Reads were removed for weak V/J assignments (E-value above 1e-6), missing CDR3, stop codons, out-of-frame junctions, or ambiguous translated residues. V3J clonotypes were defined by identical inferred V gene, J gene, and CDR3 amino acid sequence. Percentage overlap between repertoires was computed as shared unique clonotypes divided by the size of the smaller repertoire. RTK rarefaction, the Chao1 estimator, and Recon v2.1 estimates of unobserved clonotypes were used to assess repertoire richness. Generation probabilities for all TCRbeta clonotypes obtained by the gDNA method from a handful of donors were computed using OLGA. TCRdb took over this immuneACCESS table, retaining in-frame rearrangements with V and J assigned. Such tables are incomplete; in checked studies, under half of the missing clones stem from an unresolved V gene, and the remainder is unexplained. V, J and clone size were drawn from that table, and D and trimming were deduced from the DNA. The sample table records roughly 1 million clones; roughly 70% of these occur just once. The top ten clonotypes cover approximately 1.5% of the sample.

V sheds 2 bases and J sheds 3 bases, leaving 10 bases between their ends. The CDR3 spans 14 residues, from the cysteine through the phenylalanine. Just the 42-base CDR3 DNA is kept, in frame starting at base 1. The germline V gene specifies SGHVS as CDR1 and FQNEAQ as CDR2. The donors were healthy, HIV-negative adults with no recently reported acute infections or vaccinations. Every donor was a Caucasian adult living in Nashville, Tennessee, USA. CD4+ T cells were enriched by magnetic negative selection; naive cells were then positively selected on CD45RA, and the negative fraction formed the memory subset. After blood collection by leukapheresis, PBMCs were isolated using Ficoll-Histopaque density gradient centrifugation and then cryopreserved in the vapor phase of liquid nitrogen. Analytical flow cytometry was used to check the purity and quantity of each magnetically sorted T cell population. From each sorted fraction, genomic DNA was isolated and quantified by UV absorbance on a Nanodrop 2000c.

The chain is encoded by TRBV7-8 joined to TRBJ1-1; a tentative D call is TRBD1 (6 bases match). The clonotype comes from a man younger than 30 in good health. Sequencing was carried out using memory CD4+ T cells sorted from blood. The label giving this sample's cell subset or site can be read as: CD45RA-negative fraction. DNA sequence: TGTGCCAGCAGCTTACTGGACAGATACACTGAAGCTTTCTTT. Translation gives CASSLLDRYTEAFF.